Listed below are T cell receptor beta chains from one sample, sequenced in a study of siplizumab effects on memory and regulatory T cells. Produced via immunoSEQ multiplex PCR; TCRdb's table is partial and in-frame only. The repertoire includes 99,000 or so clones, over 90% of them detected once, and about 0.62% sits in the top ten. The sequenced sample was Tregs sorted from blood. The receptors derive from a human donor in good health. Both conserved end residues are part of each CDR3. Each record gives: V gene, CDR3 length, D gene, J gene, clone size, CDR3 protein, CDR3 DNA. The D gene is left open where the match is weak. Rows give clone size only sometimes, using once, few, many, or a class for an expanded clone.

TRBV6-1,15,TRBD1,TRBJ1-3,.,CASSGTGVAGNTIYF,TGTGCCAGCAGTGGAACAGGGGTAGCTGGAAACACCATATATTTT
TRBV5-1,13,.,TRBJ1-2,.,CASSFQALYGYTF,TGCGCCAGCAGCTTCCAGGCCCTTTATGGCTACACCTTC
TRBV7-2,16,.,TRBJ2-2,.,CASSLGPGIPTGELFF,TGTGCCAGCAGCTTAGGCCCGGGGATACCCACCGGGGAGCTGTTTTTT
TRBV5-4,15,.,TRBJ1-4,once,CASSLKPGVNEKLFF,TGTGCCAGCAGCTTAAAGCCAGGGGTCAATGAAAAACTGTTTTTT
TRBV9,15,TRBD1,TRBJ1-1,.,CASSVLAGGATEAFF,TGTGCCAGCAGCGTACTGGCAGGGGGGGCCACTGAAGCTTTCTTT
TRBV27,14,.,TRBJ1-1,.,CASSPDVGGTEAFF,TGTGCCAGCAGTCCCGACGTGGGGGGCACTGAAGCTTTCTTT
TRBV10-2,13,.,TRBJ1-2,.,CASSAGMDYGYTF,TGCGCCAGCAGTGCCGGGATGGACTATGGCTACACCTTC
TRBV9,18,TRBD2,TRBJ2-2,.,CASSRAKLAGQNTGELFF,TGTGCCAGCAGCCGTGCTAAACTAGCGGGGCAGAACACCGGGGAGCTGTTTTTT
TRBV6-5,15,.,TRBJ2-1,once,CASSFASVSYNEQFF,TGTGCCAGCAGTTTCGCTAGCGTATCCTACAATGAGCAGTTCTTC
TRBV6-1,15,.,TRBJ1-5,.,CASSEGTSLAQPQHF,TGTGCCAGCAGTGAGGGGACATCTCTCGCTCAGCCCCAGCATTTT
TRBV6-5,13,TRBD2,TRBJ2-7,.,CASSYAGGYEQYF,TGTGCCAGCAGTTACGCGGGGGGCTACGAGCAGTACTTC
TRBV5-1,15,TRBD1,TRBJ1-4,.,CASSPTGQYNEKLFF,TGCGCCAGCAGCCCTACGGGACAGTATAATGAAAAACTGTTTTTT
TRBV7-3,13,.,TRBJ2-3,.,CASSFLGADTQYF,TGTGCCAGCAGCTTCCTGGGTGCAGATACGCAGTATTTT
TRBV10-3,13,TRBD1,TRBJ1-1,.,CAISGQGETEAFF,TGTGCCATCAGTGGACAGGGTGAAACTGAAGCTTTCTTT
TRBV11-2,14,.,TRBJ2-7,.,CASSLAAFLYEQYF,TGTGCCAGCAGCTTAGCGGCCTTCCTTTACGAGCAGTACTTC
TRBV19,13,.,TRBJ1-2,.,CASSGRANYGYTF,TGTGCCAGTAGTGGACGGGCTAACTATGGCTACACCTTC
TRBV27,14,.,TRBJ1-4,.,CASSPQGRNEKLFF,TGTGCCAGCAGTCCCCAGGGTCGCAATGAAAAACTGTTTTTT
TRBV20-1,11,.,TRBJ2-7,.,CSARGAYEQYF,TGCAGCGCGAGAGGGGCCTACGAGCAGTACTTC
TRBV18,16,.,TRBJ2-1,.,CASSPPGKTPKNEQFF,TGTGCCAGCTCACCACCAGGCAAGACCCCTAAGAATGAGCAGTTCTTC
TRBV18,20,.,TRBJ2-6,.,CASSPPRIWGVLSGANVLTF,TGTGCCAGCTCACCACCGAGGATCTGGGGCGTACTTTCTGGGGCCAACGTCCTGACTTTC
TRBV7-2,12,.,TRBJ2-1,.,CASSSGWHEQFF,TGTGCCAGCAGCTCAGGCTGGCATGAGCAGTTCTTC